This TCR beta chain was sequenced during a study of blood T cell repertoires in COVID-19. At the level of the study: Acute-phase and convalescent COVID-19 samples originated in the United States, Italy and Spain. T cells, B-cell-depleted T cells, or PBMCs supplied cDNA or gDNA.

Seattle patients were enrolled while actively infected and followed longitudinally. V lost 4 bases, J lost 0 bases, and 3 bases stayed unmatched. The CDR3 runs 16 residues. Germline lookup yields CDR1 LNHNV and CDR2 YYDKDF (reference sequence). In the authors' workflow: Amplification from reference gene primers served as the basis for estimated nucleated cell counts. Only in-frame clones appear in the TCRdb table, and some are missing; sequencing was by immunoSEQ multiplex PCR. That table furnishes V, J and clone size, whereas the DNA furnished D and trimming. The table lists 150,000 to 180,000 clones, over 75% of them singletons.

The specimen sequenced was peripheral blood. V usage is TRBV15 and J usage is TRBJ2-2, with 9 bases that match TRBD1. The TCR comes from a man aged 55-75 years with COVID-19, enrolled during active disease. The CDR3: CATSTGTGTNTGELFF. As DNA, the CDR3 is TGTGCCACCAGCACCGGGACAGGGACGAACACCGGGGAGCTGTTTTTT.